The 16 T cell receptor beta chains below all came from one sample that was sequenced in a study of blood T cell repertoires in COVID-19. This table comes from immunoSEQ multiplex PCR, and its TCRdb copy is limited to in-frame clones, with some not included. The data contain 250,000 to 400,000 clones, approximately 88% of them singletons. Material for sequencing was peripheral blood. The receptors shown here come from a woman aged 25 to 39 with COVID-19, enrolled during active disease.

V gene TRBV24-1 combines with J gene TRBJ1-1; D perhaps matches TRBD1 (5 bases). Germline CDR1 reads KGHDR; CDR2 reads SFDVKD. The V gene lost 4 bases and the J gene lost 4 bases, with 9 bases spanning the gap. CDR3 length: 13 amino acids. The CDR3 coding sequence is TGTGCCACCAGTGAGCCCCAGGGCACTGAAGCTTTCTTT. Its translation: CATSEPQGTEAFF.

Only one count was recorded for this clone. CDR3 protein: CASSPPSGVHTDTQYF. The CDR3 nucleotides read TGTGCCAGCTCACCACCATCGGGGGTACACACAGATACGCAGTATTTT. This rearrangement joins TRBV18 to TRBJ2-3; D is possibly TRBD2 (6 bases). Germline lookup yields CDR1 KGHSH and CDR2 LQKENI. Trimming removed 0 bases from V and 2 bases from J, with 12 bases in between. CDR3 length: 16 amino acids.

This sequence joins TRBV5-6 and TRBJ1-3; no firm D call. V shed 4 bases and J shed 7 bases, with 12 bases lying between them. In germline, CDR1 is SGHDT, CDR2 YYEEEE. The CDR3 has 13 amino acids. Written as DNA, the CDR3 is TGTGCCAGCAGCCCACTCGACGGGAACACCATATATTTT. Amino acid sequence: CASSPLDGNTIYF.

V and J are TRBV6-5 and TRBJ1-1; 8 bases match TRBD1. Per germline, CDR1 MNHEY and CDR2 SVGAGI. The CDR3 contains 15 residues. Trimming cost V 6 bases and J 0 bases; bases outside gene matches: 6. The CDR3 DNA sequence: TGTGCCAGCAGCCCGACAGGGGCCCTGAACACTGAAGCTTTCTTT. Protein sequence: CASSPTGALNTEAFF.

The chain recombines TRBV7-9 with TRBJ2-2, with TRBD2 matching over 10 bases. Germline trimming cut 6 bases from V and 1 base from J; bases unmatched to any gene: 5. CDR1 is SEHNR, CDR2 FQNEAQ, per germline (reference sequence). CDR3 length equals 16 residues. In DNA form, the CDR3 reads TGTGCCAGCAGAGACACTAGCGGGGTGAACACCGGGGAGCTGTTTTTT. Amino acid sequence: CASRDTSGVNTGELFF.

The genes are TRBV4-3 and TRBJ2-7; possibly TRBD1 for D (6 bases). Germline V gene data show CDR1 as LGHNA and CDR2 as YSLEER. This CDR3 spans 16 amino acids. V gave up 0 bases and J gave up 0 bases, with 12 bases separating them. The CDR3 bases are TGCGCCAGCAGCCAAGATAGGGGGACCAACTCCTACGAGCAGTACTTC. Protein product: CASSQDRGTNSYEQYF.

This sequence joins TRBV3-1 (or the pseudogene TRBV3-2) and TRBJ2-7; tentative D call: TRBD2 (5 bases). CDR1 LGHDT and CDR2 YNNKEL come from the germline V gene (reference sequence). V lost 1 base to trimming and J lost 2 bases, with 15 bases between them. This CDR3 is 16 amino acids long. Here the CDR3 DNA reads TGTGCCAGCAGCCAAGCACTACTAGATTCAGCCTACGAGCAGTACTTC. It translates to CASSQALLDSAYEQYF.

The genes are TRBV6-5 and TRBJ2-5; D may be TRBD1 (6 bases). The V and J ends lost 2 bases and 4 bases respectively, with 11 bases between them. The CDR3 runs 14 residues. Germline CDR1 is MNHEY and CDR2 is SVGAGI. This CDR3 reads CASSYEAGAETQYF. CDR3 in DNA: TGTGCCAGCAGTTACGAGGCAGGGGCAGAGACCCAGTACTTC.

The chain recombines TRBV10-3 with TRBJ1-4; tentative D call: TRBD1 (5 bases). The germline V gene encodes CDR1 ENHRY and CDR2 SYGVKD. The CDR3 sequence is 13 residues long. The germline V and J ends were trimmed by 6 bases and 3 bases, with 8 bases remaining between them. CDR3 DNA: TGTGCCATCAGGGGGCTCTCTAATGAAAAACTGTTTTTT. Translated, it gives CAIRGLSNEKLFF.

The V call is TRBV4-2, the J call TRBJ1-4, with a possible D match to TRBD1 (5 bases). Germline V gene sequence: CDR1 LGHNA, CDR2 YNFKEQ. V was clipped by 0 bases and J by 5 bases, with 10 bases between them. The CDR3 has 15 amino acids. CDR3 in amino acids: CASSQDWRGNEKLFF. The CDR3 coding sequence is TGTGCCAGCAGCCAAGATTGGCGGGGGAATGAAAAACTGTTTTTT.

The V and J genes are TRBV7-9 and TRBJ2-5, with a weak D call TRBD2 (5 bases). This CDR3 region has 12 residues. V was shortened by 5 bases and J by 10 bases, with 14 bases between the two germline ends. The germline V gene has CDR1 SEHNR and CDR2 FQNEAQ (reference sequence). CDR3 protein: CASSIGSGNQYF. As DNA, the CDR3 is TGTGCCAGCAGCATAGGGTCCGGGAACCAGTACTTC.

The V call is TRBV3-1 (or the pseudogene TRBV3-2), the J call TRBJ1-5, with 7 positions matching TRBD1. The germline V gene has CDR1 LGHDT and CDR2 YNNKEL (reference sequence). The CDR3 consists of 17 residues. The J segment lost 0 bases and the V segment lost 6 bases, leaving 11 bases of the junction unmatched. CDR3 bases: TGTGCCAGCAGGACTAGACAGGGCCTATATAGCAATCAGCCCCAGCATTTT. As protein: CASRTRQGLYSNQPQHF.

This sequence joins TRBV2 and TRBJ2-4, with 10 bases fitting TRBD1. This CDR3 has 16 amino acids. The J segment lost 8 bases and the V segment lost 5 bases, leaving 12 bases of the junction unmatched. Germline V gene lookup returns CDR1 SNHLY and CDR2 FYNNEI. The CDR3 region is CASSPGGDRGGDIQYF. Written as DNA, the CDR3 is TGTGCCAGCAGTCCAGGGGGGGACAGGGGTGGAGACATTCAGTACTTC.

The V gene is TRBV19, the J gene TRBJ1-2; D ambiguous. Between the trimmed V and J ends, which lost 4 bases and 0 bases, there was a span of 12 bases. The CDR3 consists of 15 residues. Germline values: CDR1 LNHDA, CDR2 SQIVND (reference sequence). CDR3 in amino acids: CASSRPLGANYGYTF. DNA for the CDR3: TGTGCCAGTAGTAGACCCCTCGGGGCTAACTATGGCTACACCTTC.

In nucleotides, the CDR3 is TGTGCCAGCAGTTATACCGCCTCAGGGGGTCGCTACGAGCAGTACTTC. The encoded protein is CASSYTASGGRYEQYF. This sequence joins TRBV6-2 or TRBV6-3 and TRBJ2-7, with 7 nucleotides matching TRBD1. This CDR3 spans 16 amino acids. V gave up 3 bases and J gave up 3 bases; unmatched junction bases: 11. Germline lookup yields CDR1 MNHEY and CDR2 SVGEGT.

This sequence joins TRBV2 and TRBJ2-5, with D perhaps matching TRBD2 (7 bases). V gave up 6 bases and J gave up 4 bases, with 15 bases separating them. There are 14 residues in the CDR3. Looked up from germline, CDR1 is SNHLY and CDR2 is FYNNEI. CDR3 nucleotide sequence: TGTGCCAGCAGAGGGGGGGGAAGTGGAGAGACCCAGTACTTC. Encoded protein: CASRGGGSGETQYF.